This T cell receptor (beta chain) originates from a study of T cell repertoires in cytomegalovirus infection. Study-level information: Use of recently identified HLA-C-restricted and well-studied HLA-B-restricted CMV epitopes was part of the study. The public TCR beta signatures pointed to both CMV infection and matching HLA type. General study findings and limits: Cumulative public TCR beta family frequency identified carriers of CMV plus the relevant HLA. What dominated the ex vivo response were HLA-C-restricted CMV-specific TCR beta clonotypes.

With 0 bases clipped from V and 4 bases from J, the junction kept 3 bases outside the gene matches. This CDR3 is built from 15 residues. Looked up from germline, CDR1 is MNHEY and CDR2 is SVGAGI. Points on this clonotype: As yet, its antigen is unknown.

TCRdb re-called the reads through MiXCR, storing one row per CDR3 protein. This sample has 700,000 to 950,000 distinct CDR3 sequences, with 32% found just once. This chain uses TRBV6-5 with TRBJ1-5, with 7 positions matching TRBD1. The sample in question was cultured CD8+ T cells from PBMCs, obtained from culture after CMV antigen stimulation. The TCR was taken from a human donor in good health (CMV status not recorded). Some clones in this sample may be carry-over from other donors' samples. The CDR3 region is CASSYSGQVNQPQHF. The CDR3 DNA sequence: TGTGCCAGCAGTTACTCCGGACAGGTAAATCAGCCCCAGCATTTT.